This is a list of T cell receptor beta chains from one sample in a study of response to subunit inactivated influenza vaccine. TCRdb reprocessed the RT-PCR reads with MiXCR, giving one entry per CDR3 protein. Counted here are about half a million distinct CDR3 sequences, about 7.6% occurring once; the ten biggest clones make up over 10%. Here the sequenced sample was PBMCs from blood, taken about 24 months after vaccination. The receptors come from a man between 50 and 75 years old who received an inactivated influenza vaccine. Each CDR3 is given with its conserved first and last residue. A D gene is named only where the DNA matches it firmly. The size field is filled for only some rows; it gives once, few, many or a size class.

cdr3_length d_call clone_size j_call v_call cdr3_nt cdr3_aa
16 - - TRBJ2-5 TRBV5-5 TGTGCCAGCAGGGACGGCGCAGGGGTGCTGCAAGAGACCCAGTACTTC CASRDGAGVLQETQYF
16 - few TRBJ2-5 TRBV7-2 TGTGCCAGCAGCCCCCCGGGGGTGCGGACAAAAGAGACCCAGTACTTC CASSPPGVRTKETQYF
15 - few TRBJ2-1 TRBV19 TGTGCCAGTAGTCCCAGGGCCCCCACCGACAATGAGCAGTTCTTC CASSPRAPTDNEQFF
14 TRBD1 few TRBJ2-1 TRBV7-9 TGTGCCAGCAGCCCCTGGGGACAGATCAATGAGCAGTTCTTC CASSPWGQINEQFF
16 TRBD2 - TRBJ2-2 TRBV20-1 TGCAGTGCTAGAGGCGCACTAGCGGGAGTATCGGGGGAGCTGTTTTTT CSARGALAGVSGELFF
17 TRBD1 few TRBJ1-5 TRBV11-1 TGTGCCAGCAGCCCTGGCCCGGGACAGGGTAGCAATCAGCCCCAGCATTTT CASSPGPGQGSNQPQHF
15 TRBD2 - TRBJ2-1 TRBV11-2 TGTGCCAGCAGCCCGTGGGGGACTAGAGACAATGAGCAGTTCTTC CASSPWGTRDNEQFF
16 TRBD1 few TRBJ2-7 TRBV19 TGTGCCAGTAGAAGAAGGGACAGCGATCCCTCCTACGAGCAGTACTTC CASRRRDSDPSYEQYF
15 - few TRBJ2-1 TRBV6-5 TGTGCCAGCAGTTACATGAGGGCGGCCTACAATGAGCAGTTCTTC CASSYMRAAYNEQFF
15 - - TRBJ2-7 TRBV6-5 TGTGCCAGCAGTTACTCGAAACTAACTGCCTACGAGCAGTACTTC CASSYSKLTAYEQYF
15 TRBD1 - TRBJ1-1 TRBV27 TGTGCCAGCAGCGAGATGACAGGGGGCCGGATTGAAGCTTTCTTT CASSEMTGGRIEAFF
13 TRBD2 - TRBJ2-5 TRBV2 TGTGCCAGCAGTACGACTAGCGGCAAGACCCAGTACTTC CASSTTSGKTQYF
14 - - TRBJ2-7 TRBV21-1 TGTGCCAGCAGCCCCGGACGTACTAGGTACGAGCAGTACTTC CASSPGRTRYEQYF
12 - many TRBJ2-1 TRBV5-5 TGTGCCAGCAGCTGGCCCATCGCTGAGCAGTTCTTC CASSWPIAEQFF
14 TRBD1 many TRBJ2-3 TRBV12-3/TRBV12-4 TGTGCCAGCAGTTTCCAGGGGGCTGGAGATACGCAGTATTTT CASSFQGAGDTQYF
16 - many TRBJ2-7 TRBV4-3 TGCGCCAGCAGCCTGGTTTGGGGGGCCGTCCTGTACGAGCAGTACTTC CASSLVWGAVLYEQYF
14 - few TRBJ2-7 TRBV20-1 TGCAGTGCTAGACGGCAGGGGACTTCCTACGAGCAGTACTTC CSARRQGTSYEQYF
15 TRBD2 many TRBJ2-7 TRBV5-4 TGTGCCAGCAGCTTGGAGTCTAGCGGGCTGTACGAGCAGTACTTC CASSLESSGLYEQYF
16 - few TRBJ2-4 TRBV18 TGTGCCAGCTCACCTCGTAACGGGAGTCCCAAAAACATTCAGTACTTC CASSPRNGSPKNIQYF
16 TRBD1 many TRBJ2-7 TRBV7-9 TGTGCCAGCAGTCCCGACTGGGACAGGGGGAGCTACGAGCAGTACTTC CASSPDWDRGSYEQYF
12 - - TRBJ2-1 TRBV7-2 TGTGCCAGCAGTTCCCAAGACGTTGAGCAGTTCTTC CASSSQDVEQFF
16 - - TRBJ2-1 TRBV4-2 TGTGCCAGCAGCCAGGAACCGGGACAATCCTACAATGAGCAGTTCTTC CASSQEPGQSYNEQFF
15 - once TRBJ2-6 TRBV5-6 TGTGCCAGCAGCTTTCCGGCCTCTGGGGCCAACGTCCTGACTTTC CASSFPASGANVLTF
13 - many TRBJ2-1 TRBV3-1 TGTGCCAGCAGCCAAGTTCGAGGGACGGGGCAGTTCTTC CASSQVRGTGQFF
15 TRBD2 many TRBJ2-5 TRBV12-3/TRBV12-4 TGTGCCAGCAGCCCGACTAGCGGGAGAGAAGAGACCCAGTACTTC CASSPTSGREETQYF
13 - many TRBJ2-7 TRBV4-1 TGCGCCAGCAGCCCATCGAGAGGGTACGAGCAGTACTTC CASSPSRGYEQYF
14 - few TRBJ2-5 TRBV30 TGTGCCTGGAACCGCGCGAACACCCAAGAGACCCAGTACTTC CAWNRANTQETQYF
17 - many TRBJ1-6 TRBV20-1 TGCAGTGCTACCCGCGGGACTCTGAGCTCCTATAATTCACCCCTCCACTTT CSATRGTLSSYNSPLHF
13 - - TRBJ2-7 TRBV6-2/TRBV6-3 TGTGCCAGCAGTTATGTCACGGGTTTCGAGCAGTACTTC CASSYVTGFEQYF
18 - - TRBJ2-3 TRBV15 TGTGCCACCAGCAGTCCTTACGGGGCTAGCTTGGGCACAGATACGCAGTATTTT CATSSPYGASLGTDTQYF
11 - many TRBJ2-7 TRBV28 TGTGCCAGCAGTAGTCCGTCCGAGCAGTACTTC CASSSPSEQYF
17 TRBD1 few TRBJ2-1 TRBV24-1 TGTGCCACCAGCACCTATCGCCGGGACAGGGGCGGGAATGAGCAGTTCTTC CATSTYRRDRGGNEQFF
15 TRBD2 many TRBJ2-1 TRBV4-1 TGCGCCAGCAGCCAAGATAGGACTAGTCGCCATGAGCAGTTCTTC CASSQDRTSRHEQFF
16 - many TRBJ2-7 TRBV5-1 TGCGCCAGGCCGAGAACAGTCGGAGGGCTCTCCTACGAGCAGTACTTC CARPRTVGGLSYEQYF
12 - - TRBJ2-5 TRBV20-1 TGCAGTGCTCTGGACTACGGGGAGACCCAGTACTTC CSALDYGETQYF
18 TRBD2 - TRBJ2-2 TRBV5-8 TGTGCCATGGGCCCGGGGGGGAGACGTAGGGCGAACACCGGGGAGCTGTTTTTT CAMGPGGRRRANTGELFF
13 TRBD2 many TRBJ2-3 TRBV20-1 TGCAGTGCTAGAGTAGCGGGGCGGGATACGCAGTATTTT CSARVAGRDTQYF
13 - few TRBJ1-3 TRBV29-1 TGCAGCGTTGTCATAGTCTCTGGAAACACCATATATTTT CSVVIVSGNTIYF
15 TRBD2 many TRBJ2-1 TRBV6-2/TRBV6-3 TGTGCCAGCAGTTACGGGACTAGCGCGCACAATGAGCAGTTCTTC CASSYGTSAHNEQFF
14 - many TRBJ2-7 TRBV7-3 TGTGCCAGCAGCCCCGGGGCATTCTCCTACGAGCAGTACTTC CASSPGAFSYEQYF
15 TRBD1 many TRBJ2-2 TRBV5-1 TGCGCCAGCAGCCCCTGGGACAGGGGCGCCGGGGAGCTGTTTTTT CASSPWDRGAGELFF
19 - - TRBJ2-5 TRBV21-1 TGTGCCAGCAGCAAACCTGGACCCCAGACAGGAGATCACCAAGAGACCCAGTACTTC CASSKPGPQTGDHQETQYF
14 - many TRBJ2-7 TRBV5-1 TGCGCCAGCAGACCGACAGGTGAATACTACGAGCAGTACTTC CASRPTGEYYEQYF
15 - few TRBJ2-3 TRBV2 TGTGCCAGCAGTATGTCAGGGGGGAGCACAGATACGCAGTATTTT CASSMSGGSTDTQYF
14 - - TRBJ1-3 TRBV3-1 TGTGCCAGCAGCCCGTCCCAGTCTGGAAACACCATATATTTT CASSPSQSGNTIYF
16 TRBD2 - TRBJ2-2 TRBV9 TGTGCCAGCAGCGTAGAAGGGACTAGCGTGTCCGGGGAGCTGTTTTTT CASSVEGTSVSGELFF
15 - - TRBJ1-5 TRBV7-2 TGTGCCAGCAGCTTAGAATTGGGGAGCAATCAGCCCCAGCATTTT CASSLELGSNQPQHF
15 - few TRBJ2-4 TRBV11-2 TGTGCCAGCAGCTTAGAAGGAGGCAGGCAAAACATTCAGTACTTC CASSLEGGRQNIQYF
15 - - TRBJ2-3 TRBV7-6 TGTGCCAGCAGCTTAGGGGGCAGGAAAGGGGATACGCAGTATTTT CASSLGGRKGDTQYF
14 - few TRBJ1-5 TRBV4-2 TGTGCCAGCAGCCAGGGTATAGGCAATCAGCCCCAGCATTTT CASSQGIGNQPQHF
14 - - TRBJ1-5 TRBV19 TGTGCCAGTAGTATCGGGTCTGAGAATCAGCCCCAGCATTTT CASSIGSENQPQHF
13 - - TRBJ2-1 TRBV18 TGTGCCAGCTCGGACAGATCCTACAATGAGCAGTTCTTC CASSDRSYNEQFF
15 - few TRBJ2-3 TRBV20-1 TGCAGTGCTAGCCCGGGACTGACAAGCACAGATACGCAGTATTTT CSASPGLTSTDTQYF
16 - few TRBJ1-4 TRBV5-1 TGCGCCAGCAGCATCCCCACGGGGGAGACTAATGAAAAACTGTTTTTT CASSIPTGETNEKLFF
11 - many TRBJ2-1 TRBV20-1 TGCAGTGCCGATAGCAACAATGAGCAGTTCTTC CSADSNNEQFF
15 - - TRBJ2-1 TRBV5-1 TGCGCCAGCAGCTTGGCGAGGGCTACCGGCGATGAGCAGTTCTTC CASSLARATGDEQFF
14 TRBD2 few TRBJ2-5 TRBV7-2 TGTGCCAGCAGCTTAGTGCGGGGGGCCACCCCTCCGTACTTC CASSLVRGATPPYF
18 TRBD2 few TRBJ2-5 TRBV7-2 TGTGCCAGCAGCTTAGCCGGGACTAGCGGGGGGGCCCAAGAGACCCAGTACTTC CASSLAGTSGGAQETQYF
12 - - TRBJ2-1 TRBV4-2 TGTGCCAGCAACGGGGCTAGTAATGAGCAGTTCTTC CASNGASNEQFF
14 TRBD2 few TRBJ2-1 TRBV20-1 TGCAGTGCTGTGCTAGCGGGGGGCCGGGGTGAGCAGTTCTTC CSAVLAGGRGEQFF